This TCR beta chain was documented in a study of control samples from healthy donors and cancer patients. Assay: immunoSEQ multiplex PCR; the TCRdb copy retains only in-frame clones and omits some. This repertoire shows 150,000 to 200,000 clones, under 95% found once; its top ten account for around 1.3%. V shed 6 bases and J 2 bases; nucleotides not matched to a gene: 13. The germline gives CDR1 LGHNT, CDR2 FRNRAP. The CDR3 is made up of 16 amino acids. The chain recombines TRBV12-5 with TRBJ2-7; 7 nucleotides agree with TRBD1. The sequence came from a woman aged 18-29 years in good health. The sequencing sample was made of blood. This chain's CDR3 is CASGLDRDQRTYEQYF. CDR3 in DNA: TGTGCTAGTGGACTCGACAGGGACCAAAGAACCTACGAGCAGTACTTC.